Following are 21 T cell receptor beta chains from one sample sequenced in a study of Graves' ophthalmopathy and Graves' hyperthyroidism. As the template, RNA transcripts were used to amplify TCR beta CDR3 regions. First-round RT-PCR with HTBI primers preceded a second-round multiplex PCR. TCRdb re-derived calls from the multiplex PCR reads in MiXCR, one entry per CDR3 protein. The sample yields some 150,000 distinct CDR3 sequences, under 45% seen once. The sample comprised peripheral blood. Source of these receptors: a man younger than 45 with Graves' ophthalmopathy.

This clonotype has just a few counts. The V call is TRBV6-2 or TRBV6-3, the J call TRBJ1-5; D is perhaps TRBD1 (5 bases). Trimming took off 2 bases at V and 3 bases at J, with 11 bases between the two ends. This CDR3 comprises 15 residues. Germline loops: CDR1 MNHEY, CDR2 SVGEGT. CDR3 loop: CASSYPKGYNQPQHF. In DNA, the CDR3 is TGTGCCAGCAGTTACCCGAAGGGGTACAATCAGCCCCAGCATTTT.

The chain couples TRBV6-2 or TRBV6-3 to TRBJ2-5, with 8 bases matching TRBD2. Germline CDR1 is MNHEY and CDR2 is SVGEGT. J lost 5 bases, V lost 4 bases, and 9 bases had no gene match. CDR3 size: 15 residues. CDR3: CASSLAGTSMETQYF. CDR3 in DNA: TGTGCCAGCAGTTTGGCCGGGACTAGTATGGAGACCCAGTACTTC.

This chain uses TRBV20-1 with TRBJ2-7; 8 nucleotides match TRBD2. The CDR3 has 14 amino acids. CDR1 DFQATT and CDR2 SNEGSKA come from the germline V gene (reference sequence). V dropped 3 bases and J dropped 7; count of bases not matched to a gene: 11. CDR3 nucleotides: TGCAGTGCTAGGGCAGCGGGAGACCTATGGGAGCAGTACTTC. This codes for CSARAAGDLWEQYF.

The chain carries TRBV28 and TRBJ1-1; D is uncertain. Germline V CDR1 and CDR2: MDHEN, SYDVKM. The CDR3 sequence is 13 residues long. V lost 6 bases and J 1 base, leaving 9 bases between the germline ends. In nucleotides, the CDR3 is TGTGCCAGCAGCCCCTATCCGAACACTGAAGCTTTCTTT. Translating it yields CASSPYPNTEAFF.

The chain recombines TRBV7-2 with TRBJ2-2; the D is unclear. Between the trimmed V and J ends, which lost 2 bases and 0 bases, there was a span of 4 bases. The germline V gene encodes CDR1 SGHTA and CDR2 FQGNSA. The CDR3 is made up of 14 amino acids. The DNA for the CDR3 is TGTGCCAGCAGCTTAAACGCGAACACCGGGGAGCTGTTTTTT. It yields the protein CASSLNANTGELFF.

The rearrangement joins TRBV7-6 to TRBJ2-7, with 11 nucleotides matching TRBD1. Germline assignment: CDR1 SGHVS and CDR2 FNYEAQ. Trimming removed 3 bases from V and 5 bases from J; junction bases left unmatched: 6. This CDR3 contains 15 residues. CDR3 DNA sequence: TGTGCCAGCAGCTTGGCCGGGACAGGGGGTGACGAGCAGTACTTC. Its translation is CASSLAGTGGDEQYF. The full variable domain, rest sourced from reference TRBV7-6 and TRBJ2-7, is GAGVSQSPRYKVTKRGQDVALRCDPISGHVSLYWYRQALGQGPEFLTYFNYEAQQDKSGLPNDRFSAERPEGSISTLTIQRTEQRDSAMYRCASSLAGTGGDEQYFGPGTRLTVT.

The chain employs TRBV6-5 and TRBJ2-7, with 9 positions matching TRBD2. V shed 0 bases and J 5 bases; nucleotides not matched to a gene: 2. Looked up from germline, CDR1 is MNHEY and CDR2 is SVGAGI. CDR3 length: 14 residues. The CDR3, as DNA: TGTGCCAGCAGTTACTCGGTAGCGGGAGACGAGCAGTACTTC. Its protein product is CASSYSVAGDEQYF.

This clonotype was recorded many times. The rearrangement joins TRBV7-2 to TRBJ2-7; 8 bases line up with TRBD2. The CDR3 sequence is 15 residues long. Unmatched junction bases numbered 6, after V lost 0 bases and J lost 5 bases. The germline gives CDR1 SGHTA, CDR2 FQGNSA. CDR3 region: CASSLAQAGANEQYF. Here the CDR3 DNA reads TGTGCCAGCAGCTTAGCCCAAGCGGGAGCGAACGAGCAGTACTTC.

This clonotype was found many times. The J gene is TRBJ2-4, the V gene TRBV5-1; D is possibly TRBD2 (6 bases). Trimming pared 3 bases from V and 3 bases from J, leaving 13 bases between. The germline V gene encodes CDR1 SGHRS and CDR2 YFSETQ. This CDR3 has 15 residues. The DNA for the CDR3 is TGCGCCAGCAGCTCCTTTGGGGGAGGCAAAAACATTCAGTACTTC. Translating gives CASSSFGGGKNIQYF.

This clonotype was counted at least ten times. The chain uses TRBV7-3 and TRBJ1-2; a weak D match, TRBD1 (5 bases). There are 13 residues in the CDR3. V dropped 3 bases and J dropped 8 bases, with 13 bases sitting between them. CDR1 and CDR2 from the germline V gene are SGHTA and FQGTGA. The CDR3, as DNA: TGTGCCAGCAGCTTTCAGGGTGGGTTGGGCTACACCTTC. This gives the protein CASSFQGGLGYTF.

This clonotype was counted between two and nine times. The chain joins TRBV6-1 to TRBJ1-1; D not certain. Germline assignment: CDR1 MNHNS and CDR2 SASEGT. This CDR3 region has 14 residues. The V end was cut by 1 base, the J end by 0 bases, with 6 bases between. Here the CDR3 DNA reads TGTGCCAGCAGTGAAGGGTTTATGAACACTGAAGCTTTCTTT. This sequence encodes CASSEGFMNTEAFF.

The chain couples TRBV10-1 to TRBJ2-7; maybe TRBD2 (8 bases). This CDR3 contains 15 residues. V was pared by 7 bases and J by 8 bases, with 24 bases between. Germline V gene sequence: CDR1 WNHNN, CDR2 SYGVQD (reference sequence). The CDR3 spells CASTDGPGQRGKQYF. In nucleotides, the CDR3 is TGCGCCAGCACCGATGGGCCGGGACAGCGGGGGAAGCAGTACTTC.

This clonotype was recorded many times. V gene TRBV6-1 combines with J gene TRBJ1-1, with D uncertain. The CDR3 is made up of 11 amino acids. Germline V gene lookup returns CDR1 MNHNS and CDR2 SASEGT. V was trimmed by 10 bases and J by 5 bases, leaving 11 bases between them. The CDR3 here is CAIGLGTEAFF. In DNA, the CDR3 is TGTGCCATTGGTCTCGGAACTGAAGCTTTCTTT.

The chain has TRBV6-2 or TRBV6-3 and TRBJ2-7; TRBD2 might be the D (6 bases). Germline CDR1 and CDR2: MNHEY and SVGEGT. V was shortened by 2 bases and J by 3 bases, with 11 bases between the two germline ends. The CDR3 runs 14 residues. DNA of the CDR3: TGTGCCAGCAGTTACAGGAACGGGGGCTACGAGCAGTACTTC. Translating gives CASSYRNGGYEQYF.

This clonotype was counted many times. The CDR3 protein is CASSLVTGRGSGGYTF. DNA for the CDR3: TGTGCCAGCAGCTTAGTAACGGGCCGGGGTAGCGGTGGCTACACCTTC. This chain uses TRBV7-2 with TRBJ1-2; D is unclear. Between the trimmed V and J ends, which lost 1 base and 7 bases, there was a span of 19 bases. There are 16 residues in the CDR3. CDR1 is SGHTA and CDR2 is FQGNSA in the germline V gene.

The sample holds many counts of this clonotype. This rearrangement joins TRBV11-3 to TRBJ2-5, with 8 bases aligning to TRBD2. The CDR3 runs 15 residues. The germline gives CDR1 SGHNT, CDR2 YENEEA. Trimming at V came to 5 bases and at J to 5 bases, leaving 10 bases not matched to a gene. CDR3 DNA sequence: TGTGCCAGCAGCCGCCGGGGGGGACGCGGGGAGACCCAGTACTTC. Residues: CASSRRGGRGETQYF. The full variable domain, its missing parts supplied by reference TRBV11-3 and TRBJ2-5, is EAGVVQSPRYKIIEKKQPVAFWCNPISGHNTLYWYLQNLGQGPELLIRYENEEAVDDSQLPKDRFSAERLKGVDSTLKIQPAELGDSAVYLCASSRRGGRGETQYFGPGTRLLVL.

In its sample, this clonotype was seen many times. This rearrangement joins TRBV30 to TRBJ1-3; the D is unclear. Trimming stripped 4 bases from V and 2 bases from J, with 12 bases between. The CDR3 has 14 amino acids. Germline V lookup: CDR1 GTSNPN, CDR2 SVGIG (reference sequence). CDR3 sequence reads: CAWISGLTGNTIYF. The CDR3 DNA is TGTGCCTGGATCTCGGGTTTAACTGGAAACACCATATATTTT.

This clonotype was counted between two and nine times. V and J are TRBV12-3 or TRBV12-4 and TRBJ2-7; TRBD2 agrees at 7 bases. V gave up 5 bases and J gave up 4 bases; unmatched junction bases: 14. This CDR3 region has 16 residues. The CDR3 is CASSQRGPGGSYEQYF. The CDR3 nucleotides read TGTGCCAGCAGTCAACGGGGCCCGGGAGGATCATACGAGCAGTACTTC.

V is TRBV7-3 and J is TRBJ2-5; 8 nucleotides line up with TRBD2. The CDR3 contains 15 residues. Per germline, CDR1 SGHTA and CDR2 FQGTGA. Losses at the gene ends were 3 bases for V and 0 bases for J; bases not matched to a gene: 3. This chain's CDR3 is CASSLASGYQETQYF. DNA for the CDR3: TGTGCCAGCAGCTTGGCTAGCGGGTACCAAGAGACCCAGTACTTC.

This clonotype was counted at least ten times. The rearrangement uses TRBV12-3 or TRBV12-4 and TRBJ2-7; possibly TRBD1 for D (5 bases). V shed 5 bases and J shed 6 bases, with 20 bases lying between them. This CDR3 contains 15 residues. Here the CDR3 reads CASSPPTRQPAEQYF. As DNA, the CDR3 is TGTGCCAGCAGTCCTCCAACTCGACAGCCCGCCGAGCAGTACTTC.

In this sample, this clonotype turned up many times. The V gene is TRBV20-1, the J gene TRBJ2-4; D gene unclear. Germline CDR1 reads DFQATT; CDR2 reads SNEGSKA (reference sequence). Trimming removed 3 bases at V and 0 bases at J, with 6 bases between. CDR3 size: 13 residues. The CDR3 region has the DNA TGCAGTGCTAGTATACCAGCCAAAAACATTCAGTACTTC. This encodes CSASIPAKNIQYF.